What follows are 8 T cell receptor beta chains derived from one specimen sequenced in a study of shared clonotypes between healthy human individuals. Data came from immunoSEQ multiplex PCR; TCRdb stores just in-frame clones and leaves some out. The data show about 380,000 clones, about 96% seen once. Input material: memory CD8+ T cells sorted from blood. Specified subset: CD45RO+ cells pooled with CCR7-negative TemRA cells. These receptors originate from a man aged 30-40 years in good health.

DNA of the CDR3: TGTGCCAGCAGTTCTGGGCATGGCTACACCTTC. Translation: CASSSGHGYTF. The V gene is TRBV28, the J gene TRBJ1-2; D call uncertain. In germline, CDR1 is MDHEN, CDR2 SYDVKM. CDR3 length equals 11 residues. Trimming pared 4 bases from V and 6 bases from J, leaving 6 bases between.

The gene calls are TRBV5-6 and TRBJ1-4; maybe TRBD1 (5 bases). The CDR3 has 19 residues. V was trimmed by 0 bases and J by 0 bases, leaving 18 bases between them. Germline CDR1 and CDR2: SGHDT and YYEEEE. CDR3 in amino acids: CASSLGGRVAPATNEKLFF. The DNA of the CDR3 is TGTGCCAGCAGCTTGGGGGGCAGGGTAGCCCCTGCAACTAATGAAAAACTGTTTTTT.

The J gene is TRBJ1-2, the V gene TRBV25-1; D is undetermined. The CDR3 contains 14 residues. V was shortened by 4 bases and J by 0 bases, with 9 bases between the two germline ends. Germline CDR1 MGHDK, CDR2 SYGVNS. CDR3 in amino acids: CASSVGFSNYGYTF. The CDR3 DNA follows: TGTGCCAGCAGTGTTGGCTTTTCTAACTATGGCTACACCTTC.

This sequence joins TRBV19 and TRBJ2-3, with D perhaps matching TRBD1 (7 bases). This CDR3 is 16 amino acids long. The germline gives CDR1 LNHDA, CDR2 SQIVND (reference sequence). Trimming removed 2 bases from V and 0 bases from J, with 12 bases in between. CDR3 nucleotide sequence: TGTGCCAGTAGTATACTGCAGGGGGGAAGCACAGATACGCAGTATTTT. Translated, it gives CASSILQGGSTDTQYF.

The rearrangement joins TRBV10-3 to TRBJ1-2, with D possibly TRBD1 on 6 matching bases. The CDR3 runs 13 residues. CDR1 is ENHRY, CDR2 SYGVKD, per germline. V shed 10 bases and J shed 2 bases, with 14 bases lying between them. The CDR3 is CATLKGENYGYTF. For the CDR3, the DNA is TGTGCCACCTTGAAGGGGGAGAACTATGGCTACACCTTC.

The chain links TRBV2 to TRBJ2-1; D ambiguous. CDR3 size: 12 residues. Trimming stripped 2 bases from V and 11 bases from J, with 10 bases between. Per germline, CDR1 SNHLY and CDR2 FYNNEI. The CDR3 nucleotides read TGTGCCAGCAGTGAAAATCGGGCAAAGCAGTTCTTC. It translates to CASSENRAKQFF.

CDR3 protein: CASSLLVADTRSYNEQFF. The CDR3 DNA is TGTGCCAGCAGCTTACTCGTAGCGGACACCCGCTCCTACAATGAGCAGTTCTTC. The rearrangement uses TRBV11-2 and TRBJ2-1; D is perhaps TRBD2 (6 bases). V lost 2 bases and J 0 bases, leaving 17 bases between the germline ends. This CDR3 has 18 amino acids. Germline CDR1 reads SGHAT; CDR2 reads FQNNGV.

This clone is a singleton in its sample. DNA for the CDR3: TGTGCCAGCAGCGGACTGGGAGCGGGAGGCGGCGAGCAGTACTTC. Its protein is CASSGLGAGGGEQYF. The chain is built from TRBV9 and TRBJ2-7, with 9 bases identical to TRBD2. The V and J ends lost 3 bases and 6 bases, in that order; junction bases with no gene match: 10. This CDR3 is 15 amino acids long. Per the germline V gene, CDR1 is SGDLS and CDR2 is YYNGEE.